These 31 T cell receptor beta chains were sequenced from one sample in a study of long-term antiretroviral therapy in people with HIV. Runs used v3.0 of the immunoSEQ assay and were done at survey level. Clones were sequenced by immunoSEQ multiplex PCR, and TCRdb holds only the in-frame ones, with some missing. Of about 36,000 clones in the sample, about 93% were seen once. The sequences come from unsorted PBMCs, collected 4.1 years after starting antiretroviral therapy. The receptor source for this set is a woman aged 45-59 years with HIV.

The genes are TRBV7-9 and TRBJ2-7; D is uncertain. CDR3 size: 11 residues. In germline, CDR1 is SEHNR, CDR2 FQNEAQ (reference sequence). With 6 bases removed from V and 4 bases from J, the gap between germline ends came to 7 bases. The CDR3 DNA follows: TGTGCCAGCAGTAATCTATACGAGCAGTACTTC. Translating it yields CASSNLYEQYF.

Here the CDR3 DNA reads TGTGCCAGCAGTTACTCGAAGCTCTACGAGCAGTACTTC. It specifies CASSYSKLYEQYF. The chain combines TRBV6-6 with TRBJ2-7; D is unclear. Per germline, CDR1 MNHNY and CDR2 SVGAGI (reference sequence). CDR3 length: 13 amino acids. Trimming removed 0 bases from V and 3 bases from J, with 6 bases in between.

The V and J genes are TRBV7-4 and TRBJ1-5; D unclear. Germline V gene lookup returns CDR1 SGHVT and CDR2 SQSDAQ. V was cut by 1 base and J by 4 bases, with 2 bases left in between. The length of the CDR3 is 12 residues. CDR3 amino acids: CASSLGNQPQHF. CDR3 bases: TGTGCCAGCAGCTTAGGGAATCAGCCCCAGCATTTT.

This clone was counted a single time. This sequence joins TRBV5-1 and TRBJ2-3, with D unclear. Trimming removed 4 bases from V and 2 bases from J, with 5 bases in between. The CDR3 runs 12 residues. From germline, CDR1 is SGHRS and CDR2 YFSETQ. CDR3 sequence (DNA): TGCGCCAGCAGCCTATTCACAGATACGCAGTATTTT. Amino acid sequence: CASSLFTDTQYF.

The V and J genes are TRBV4-2 and TRBJ2-1; D possibly corresponds to TRBD2 (9 bases). V was pared by 6 bases and J by 12 bases, with 27 bases between. The germline CDR1 and CDR2 sequences are LGHNA and YNFKEQ. This CDR3 region has 16 residues. CDR3 sequence (DNA): TGTGCCAGCAGTCCATCCAGGGGGCTAGCGGGGCAAGGGCAGTTCTTC. Protein: CASSPSRGLAGQGQFF.

V usage is TRBV30 and J usage is TRBJ1-1; D gene unclear. This CDR3 is 14 amino acids long. Per germline, CDR1 GTSNPN and CDR2 SVGIG (reference sequence). Trimming took 1 base from V and 0 from J, leaving 9 bases between them. The CDR3 region is CAWSGPGMNTEAFF. Here the CDR3 DNA reads TGTGCCTGGAGTGGACCGGGAATGAACACTGAAGCTTTCTTT.

This clone was counted a single time. The V and J genes are TRBV2 and TRBJ2-1, with D possibly matching TRBD2 (7 bases). V shed 4 bases and J shed 3 bases, with 19 bases lying between them. CDR3 length: 17 residues. The V gene's germline CDR1 is SNHLY and CDR2 FYNNEI. Written as DNA, the CDR3 is TGTGCCAGCAGTGGGGGTGGGGGGGCCCGTGTCTACAATGAGCAGTTCTTC. Residues: CASSGGGGARVYNEQFF.

The chain combines TRBV15 with TRBJ2-7; D is unclear. Germline V gene lookup returns CDR1 LNHNV and CDR2 YYDKDF (reference sequence). V lost 0 bases and J 7 bases, leaving 13 bases between the germline ends. The CDR3 is made up of 14 amino acids. The CDR3 loop is CATSRDRRAGEQYF. The CDR3 bases are TGTGCCACCAGCAGAGATCGAAGGGCCGGGGAGCAGTACTTC.

The J gene is TRBJ2-3, the V gene TRBV9; perhaps TRBD2 as D (5 bases). V dropped 2 bases and J dropped 0 bases, with 10 bases sitting between them. Germline CDR1 is SGDLS and CDR2 is YYNGEE. This CDR3 contains 15 residues. The CDR3 bases are TGTGCCAGCAGCGTCGATAGCGTCAGCACAGATACGCAGTATTTT. It is translated as CASSVDSVSTDTQYF. Full variable domain (missing parts from reference TRBV9 and TRBJ2-3): DSGVTQTPKHLITATGQRVTLRCSPRSGDLSVYWYQQSLDQGLQFLIQYYNGEERAKGNILERFSAQQFPDLHSELNLSSLELGDSALYFCASSVDSVSTDTQYFGPGTRLTVL.

V gene TRBV5-1 combines with J gene TRBJ2-7; D may be TRBD1 or TRBD2 (5 bases each). Germline V gene data show CDR1 as SGHRS and CDR2 as YFSETQ. The CDR3 sequence is 16 residues long. Deletions cut 4 bases from V and 5 bases from J, with 22 bases between. The CDR3 protein is CASSRPLDQGAHEQYF. The CDR3 DNA follows: TGCGCCAGCAGCCGCCCCCTGGATCAGGGAGCCCACGAGCAGTACTTC. The full variable domain, its missing parts supplied by reference TRBV5-1 and TRBJ2-7, is KAGVTQTPRYLIKTRGQQVTLSCSPISGHRSVSWYQQTPGQGLQFLFEYFSETQRNKGNFPGRFSGRQFSNSRSEMNVSTLELGDSALYLCASSRPLDQGAHEQYFGPGTRLTVT.

This chain links TRBV7-2 with TRBJ1-2; D gene uncertain. V was pared by 1 base and J by 4 bases, with 19 bases between. The length of the CDR3 is 17 residues. Germline-derived CDR1 and CDR2 are SGHTA and FQGNSA. CDR3 in amino acids: CASSLEYFPRPGYGYTF. The CDR3 coding sequence is TGTGCCAGCAGCTTAGAGTACTTTCCCAGGCCCGGCTATGGCTACACCTTC.

The rearrangement links TRBV7-6 to TRBJ1-5, with D possibly TRBD1 on 6 matching bases. CDR1 SGHVS and CDR2 FNYEAQ come from the germline V gene. This CDR3 comprises 13 residues. The V and J ends lost 5 bases and 5 bases respectively, with 10 bases between them. CDR3 sequence: CASSLRTDQPQHF. The CDR3 coding sequence is TGTGCCAGCAGCCTTAGGACAGATCAGCCCCAGCATTTT.

The chain combines TRBV11-2 with TRBJ2-3, with 8 bases identical to TRBD1. The V gene's germline CDR1 is SGHAT and CDR2 FQNNGV. V lost 5 bases and J lost 2; bases outside the gene matches: 12. This CDR3 is 17 amino acids long. The CDR3 protein is CASSPHGTGQNTDTQYF. The CDR3 DNA reads TGTGCCAGCAGCCCACACGGGACAGGCCAAAACACAGATACGCAGTATTTT.

The chain couples TRBV29-1 to TRBJ2-5; TRBD2 matches 7 bases. The CDR3 has 14 residues. Germline V gene data show CDR1 as SQVTM and CDR2 as ANQGSEA. Trimming cost V 4 bases and J 0 bases; bases outside gene matches: 5. The CDR3 region has the DNA TGCAGCGTTGTCCAGCGGGGTAACCAAGAGACCCAGTACTTC. Translation gives CSVVQRGNQETQYF. Drawing the rest from reference TRBV29-1 and TRBJ2-5, the complete variable domain is SAVISQKPSRDICQRGTSLTIQCQVDSQVTMMFWYRQQPGQSLTLIATANQGSEATYESGFVIDKFPISRPNLTFSTLTVSNMSPEDSSIYLCSVVQRGNQETQYFGPGTRLLVL.

The V gene is TRBV6-1, the J gene TRBJ2-1; the match to TRBD2 covers 11 bases. This CDR3 is built from 15 residues. Germline V gene lookup returns CDR1 MNHNS and CDR2 SASEGT. V shed 4 bases, J shed 8 bases, and the junction held 7 bases outside the gene matches. CDR3 coding DNA: TGTGCCAGCAGTGTGGGTAGCGGGGGGGTCGATGAGCAGTTCTTC. Its translation is CASSVGSGGVDEQFF.

This sequence joins TRBV5-4 and TRBJ2-2; 10 nucleotides agree with TRBD2. Germline loops: CDR1 SGHNT, CDR2 YYREEE (reference sequence). This CDR3 region has 16 residues. V lost 0 bases to trimming and J lost 3 bases; unmatched junction nucleotides: 2. The CDR3 DNA is TGTGCCAGCAGCTTGGATAGCGGGGGGTACACCGGGGAGCTGTTTTTT. Its translation: CASSLDSGGYTGELFF.

This chain uses TRBV30 with TRBJ1-4; no clear D gene. CDR3 length: 12 amino acids. With 4 bases removed from V and 8 bases from J, the gap between germline ends came to 11 bases. In germline, CDR1 is GTSNPN, CDR2 SVGIG (reference sequence). The CDR3 coding sequence is TGTGCCTGGAAACACACTGGCGAAAAACTGTTTTTT. It specifies CAWKHTGEKLFF. The entire variable domain, with the rest obtained from reference TRBV30 and TRBJ1-4, is as follows: SQTIHQWPATLVQPVGSPLSLECTVEGTSNPNLYWYRQAAGRGLQLLFYSVGIGQISSEVPQNLSASRPQDRQFILSSKKLLLSDSGFYLCAWKHTGEKLFFGSGTQLSVL.

This sequence joins TRBV11-1 and TRBJ2-5; possible D gene TRBD2, 6 bases. The V and J ends lost 5 bases and 1 base respectively, with 11 bases between them. The CDR3 consists of 14 residues. Germline V gene sequence: CDR1 SGHAT, CDR2 FQDESV (reference sequence). This CDR3 is CASSQTSSQETQYF. The CDR3 DNA is TGTGCCAGCAGCCAGACTAGTTCCCAAGAGACCCAGTACTTC.

This clone appeared a single time. The chain is built from TRBV6-1 and TRBJ1-4, with TRBD1 as a possible D gene (6 bases). Germline loops: CDR1 MNHNS, CDR2 SASEGT. The CDR3 spans 15 residues. Trimming took 4 bases from V and 0 from J, leaving 9 bases between them. The CDR3 region is CASSGRQATNEKLFF. In DNA form, the CDR3 reads TGTGCCAGCAGTGGACGACAGGCAACTAATGAAAAACTGTTTTTT.

The table lists this clone with a count of one. The chain links TRBV30 to TRBJ2-5; 13 bases align to TRBD2. The V gene's germline CDR1 is GTSNPN and CDR2 SVGIG (reference sequence). The CDR3 has 18 residues. The junction had 13 bases not matched to a gene; V was cut back by 4 bases and J by 2 bases. CDR3 DNA: TGTGCCTGGACTACGCCCACATTGGGACTAGCGGGGCAAGAGACCCAGTACTTC. This gives the protein CAWTTPTLGLAGQETQYF.

The rearrangement joins TRBV10-3 to TRBJ1-5; no clear D gene. Germline lookup yields CDR1 ENHRY and CDR2 SYGVKD. Trimming stripped 4 bases from V and 3 bases from J, with 7 bases between. The CDR3 totals 13 residues. This chain's CDR3 is CAISGDDNQPQHF. CDR3 nucleotide sequence: TGTGCCATCAGTGGGGATGACAATCAGCCCCAGCATTTT.

The chain employs TRBV7-2 and TRBJ1-1; D unresolved. The CDR3 spans 12 residues. Per germline, CDR1 SGHTA and CDR2 FQGNSA. V was shortened by 2 bases and J by 0 bases, with 1 base between the two germline ends. CDR3 protein: CASSLMNTEAFF. The CDR3 nucleotides are TGTGCCAGCAGCTTAATGAACACTGAAGCTTTCTTT.

The chain links TRBV2 to TRBJ1-6; TRBD1 is a possible D gene (5 bases). The V gene lost 4 bases and the J gene lost 9 bases, with 13 bases spanning the gap. This CDR3 spans 14 amino acids. Germline CDR1 reads SNHLY; CDR2 reads FYNNEI. The CDR3 spells CASSAGTPGSPLHF. CDR3 in DNA: TGTGCCAGCAGTGCCGGGACCCCCGGTTCACCCCTCCACTTT.

V gene TRBV18 combines with J gene TRBJ2-7; 9 nucleotides line up with TRBD1. Germline V CDR1 and CDR2: KGHSH, LQKENI. The CDR3 sequence is 13 residues long. Trimming took 3 bases from V and 4 from J; bases not matched to a gene: 1. The CDR3 bases are TGTGCCAGCTCACCCGGGACAGGGTACGAGCAGTACTTC. It specifies CASSPGTGYEQYF.

The J gene is TRBJ1-2, the V gene TRBV30; D not certain. CDR3 length: 13 amino acids. Trimming pared 4 bases from V and 7 bases from J, leaving 16 bases between. Germline V CDR1 and CDR2: GTSNPN, SVGIG (reference sequence). The CDR3 sequence: CAWNVERRSGYTF. The CDR3 bases are TGTGCCTGGAATGTTGAACGTAGGAGTGGCTACACCTTC. Combining the CDR3 with reference TRBV30 and TRBJ1-2 gives the whole variable domain SQTIHQWPATLVQPVGSPLSLECTVEGTSNPNLYWYRQAAGRGLQLLFYSVGIGQISSEVPQNLSASRPQDRQFILSSKKLLLSDSGFYLCAWNVERRSGYTFGSGTRLTVV.

The chain combines TRBV9 with TRBJ1-1, with TRBD1 matching over 7 bases. V lost 3 bases, J lost 2 bases, and 10 bases stayed unmatched. The CDR3 loop spans 16 amino acids. Per germline, CDR1 SGDLS and CDR2 YYNGEE. CDR3 amino acids: CASSARDRLINTEAFF. Here the CDR3 DNA reads TGTGCCAGCAGCGCCCGGGACAGATTAATTAACACTGAAGCTTTCTTT.

A remark on this clone: One end of the junction is discordant with germline, which a read error may explain. This chain connects TRBV7-7 to TRBJ2-5, with TRBD2 identical over 8 bases. CDR1 and CDR2 (germline): SSHAT, FNYEAQ (reference sequence). CDR3 length: 15 amino acids. The CDR3 sequence: CASSLGPGLGTDQYF. In nucleotides, the CDR3 is TGTGCTAGCAGCTTAGGGCCGGGACTAGGCACAGACCAGTACTTC.

The rearrangement uses TRBV10-3 and TRBJ1-1; D gene ambiguous. CDR1 and CDR2 (germline): ENHRY, SYGVKD. Trimming removed 3 bases at V and 4 bases at J, with 12 bases between. The CDR3 sequence is 14 residues long. As DNA, the CDR3 is TGTGCCATCAGTGAAACCACTGTGGGCACTGAAGCTTTCTTT. Encoded protein: CAISETTVGTEAFF.

This chain connects TRBV18 to TRBJ1-2; D gene uncertain. With 3 bases removed from V and 1 base from J, the gap between germline ends came to 6 bases. CDR3 length: 13 amino acids. CDR1 is KGHSH, CDR2 LQKENI, per germline. As DNA, the CDR3 is TGTGCCAGCTCACCTTCCGATAACTATGGCTACACCTTC. Amino acids: CASSPSDNYGYTF.

This rearrangement joins TRBV5-4 to TRBJ2-5, with D unresolved. V was shortened by 1 base and J by 5 bases, with 6 bases between the two germline ends. This CDR3 is 12 amino acids long. Germline values: CDR1 SGHNT, CDR2 YYREEE (reference sequence). DNA for the CDR3: TGTGCCAGCAGCTTGCCGAGGGAGACCCAGTACTTC. Its protein product is CASSLPRETQYF.

This clone showed up just once. The CDR3 sequence is CASGTGVQPQHF. The CDR3 bases are TGTGCCAGCGGGACAGGGGTACAGCCCCAGCATTTT. The chain combines TRBV2 with TRBJ1-5; 10 nucleotides align to TRBD1. This CDR3 spans 12 amino acids. CDR1 and CDR2 from the germline V gene are SNHLY and FYNNEI. With 8 bases clipped from V and 7 bases from J, the junction kept 2 bases outside the gene matches.